These T cell receptor beta chains were read from a single sample in a study of cytomegalovirus exposure and HLA in healthy donors. Only in-frame clones appear in the TCRdb table, and some are missing; sequencing was by immunoSEQ multiplex PCR. The sample shows about 150,000 clones, 70% to 85% of them seen only once. Source material: PBMCs. These receptors came from a woman aged 25-40 years in good health and CMV-seropositive. CDR3s include the opening cysteine and the closing phenylalanine or tryptophan. A D gene is named only where the DNA matches it firmly. Rows give clone size only sometimes, using once, few, many, or a class for an expanded clone.

.,TRBV6-5,13,TRBJ1-5,.,TGTGCCAGCAGTCAGGGGTGGGGACAGCCCCAGCATTTT,CASSQGWGQPQHF
TRBD1,TRBV19,15,TRBJ1-1,.,TGTGCCAGTAGTAAAGCGACAGGGGGTGGCACTGAAGCTTTCTTT,CASSKATGGGTEAFF
TRBD2,TRBV11-3,16,TRBJ2-1,few,TGTGCCAGCAGCTTAACCGGACTAGCGGGATACAATGAGCAGTTCTTC,CASSLTGLAGYNEQFF
TRBD1,TRBV5-1,15,TRBJ1-3,few,TGCGCCAGCAGCCATAGGACAGGGGGCACGGACACCATATATTTT,CASSHRTGGTDTIYF
.,TRBV4-1,16,TRBJ1-3,.,TGCGCCAGCAGCCAAGATCGGACAGCTTTTGGAAACACCATATATTTT,CASSQDRTAFGNTIYF
.,TRBV4-1,15,TRBJ1-4,.,TGCGCCAGCAGCCAGGGTGGGGGGATGCCTGAAAAACTGTTTTTT,CASSQGGGMPEKLFF
TRBD1,TRBV28,17,TRBJ1-1,.,TGCGCCAGCAGTTGGGCACACCCCGGGACAGGAAACACTGAAGCTTTCTTT,CASSWAHPGTGNTEAFF
TRBD2,TRBV5-1,18,TRBJ2-1,.,TGCGCCAGCAGCGGGGGACTAGCGGCCTTTAATCTCTACAATGAGCAGTTCTTC,CASSGGLAAFNLYNEQFF
TRBD2,TRBV6-5,14,TRBJ2-7,once,TGTGCCAGCACCTGGACTAGCGGGACCTACGAGCAGTACTTC,CASTWTSGTYEQYF
.,TRBV7-2,14,TRBJ2-5,.,TGTGCCAGCACAAAGGCAGGGGGGAAAGAGACCCAGTACTTC,CASTKAGGKETQYF
.,TRBV10-1,14,TRBJ2-3,.,TGCGCCAGCAGTGGAGGGGGGGCCACAGATACGCAGTATTTT,CASSGGGATDTQYF
TRBD1,TRBV28,18,TRBJ1-4,few,TGTGCCAGCAGTTTAGGTTCAGGACAGGGGGCAACTAATGAAAAACTGTTTTTT,CASSLGSGQGATNEKLFF
TRBD1,TRBV6-5,14,TRBJ1-2,few,TGTGCCAGCAGCCGACAGGGGAGGAACTATGGCTACACCTTC,CASSRQGRNYGYTF
.,TRBV29-1,15,TRBJ1-2,.,TGCAGCGTTGAAGACGGGAGGGTATTAGTGAGTGGCTACACCTTC,CSVEDGRVLVSGYTF
.,TRBV9,14,TRBJ2-7,.,TGTGCCAGCAGCGTAGCGGGCGGGGCCGGCGAGCAGTACTTC,CASSVAGGAGEQYF
TRBD1,TRBV27,16,TRBJ1-5,.,TGTGCCAGCAGAAAAACAACAGGGGTAAGCAATCAGCCCCAGCATTTT,CASRKTTGVSNQPQHF
TRBD1,TRBV15,14,TRBJ2-1,.,TGTGCCACCAGCAGACACCTCCAGGGGGATGAGCAGTTCTTC,CATSRHLQGDEQFF
TRBD1,TRBV9,16,TRBJ1-1,.,TGTGCCAGCAGCGCCGGACAGGGATTCCCTAACACTGAAGCTTTCTTT,CASSAGQGFPNTEAFF
TRBD1,TRBV18,17,TRBJ1-5,.,TGTGCCAGCTCACCTGGACAGGGGATGGGAATGAATCAGCCCCAGCATTTT,CASSPGQGMGMNQPQHF
.,TRBV27,14,TRBJ2-2,.,TGTGCCAGCAAGGCGGCCAGAAACACCGGGGAGCTGTTTTTT,CASKAARNTGELFF
TRBD1,TRBV19,16,TRBJ1-1,few,TGTGCCAGTAGGGGGCGGACAGGGCGAGAGAACACTGAAGCTTTCTTT,CASRGRTGRENTEAFF
.,TRBV11-3,19,TRBJ2-1,.,TGTGCCAGCAGCCCCGGCGGGACCAACTCGTTGCTGGGCTACAATGAGCAGTTCTTC,CASSPGGTNSLLGYNEQFF
.,TRBV5-6,13,TRBJ2-7,few,TGTGCCAGCAGCTTGAAGGGGATCTACGAGCAGTACTTC,CASSLKGIYEQYF
.,TRBV4-1,15,TRBJ1-5,few,TGCGCCAGCAGCCAACACAGGGATAGCAATCAGCCCCAGCATTTT,CASSQHRDSNQPQHF
.,TRBV7-8,15,TRBJ2-2,.,TGTGCCAGCAGCTTAGCCCGCGAGGGCACCGGGGAGCTGTTTTTT,CASSLAREGTGELFF
TRBD2,TRBV4-2,17,TRBJ2-1,few,TGTGCCAGCAGCCAAGAACCCGGGACTAGCGGAGACAATGAGCAGTTCTTC,CASSQEPGTSGDNEQFF
.,TRBV5-1,14,TRBJ2-1,.,TGCGCCAGCAGCATGCCGGGACTTCACAATGAGCAGTTCTTC,CASSMPGLHNEQFF
.,TRBV15,13,TRBJ1-2,.,TGTGCCACCAGCCCCAGGGCCGCGGATGGCTACACCTTC,CATSPRAADGYTF
.,TRBV6-5,13,TRBJ2-5,.,TGTGCCAGCAACAGGCCGTACCAAGAGACCCAGTACTTC,CASNRPYQETQYF
.,TRBV2,14,TRBJ2-7,.,TGTGCCAGCAGTGAAGCGCTTCGAGGCTACGAGCAGTACTTC,CASSEALRGYEQYF
.,TRBV27,13,TRBJ2-3,.,TGTGCCAGCAGTTTAGTGGGCAAAGATACGCAGTATTTT,CASSLVGKDTQYF
TRBD1,TRBV7-9,15,TRBJ2-5,few,TGTGCCAGCAGCCGGGGACAGGGGGAACAAGAGACCCAGTACTTC,CASSRGQGEQETQYF
.,TRBV9,15,TRBJ2-7,.,TGTGCCAGCAGCGTAGGACAGTCGAGTACCTACGAGCAGTACTTC,CASSVGQSSTYEQYF
.,TRBV4-1,14,TRBJ2-7,.,TGCGCCAGCAGCCCCACCGACACTTTCTACGAGCAGTACTTC,CASSPTDTFYEQYF
TRBD2,TRBV10-1,15,TRBJ2-3,.,TGCGCCAGCAGTCGGACTAGCGGGAGCGGTGGAGCGCAGTATTTT,CASSRTSGSGGAQYF
.,TRBV27,18,TRBJ1-4,.,TGTGCCAGCAGCCCTCAAAACCGCGCTCCCCCTGCGGATGAAAAACTGTTTTTT,CASSPQNRAPPADEKLFF
.,TRBV6-5,14,TRBJ1-5,once,TGTGCCAGCAGTACCGGACTCAACAATCAGCCCCAGCATTTT,CASSTGLNNQPQHF
.,TRBV27,15,TRBJ2-7,.,TGTGCCAGCAGCCTACTAGCACCGAATCGCTACGAGCAGTACTTC,CASSLLAPNRYEQYF
TRBD2,TRBV7-9,16,TRBJ2-1,.,TGTGCCAGCAGCTCCCCGGGACTAGCGGCCTACAATGAGCAGTTCTTC,CASSSPGLAAYNEQFF
.,TRBV5-1,16,TRBJ2-5,.,TGCGCCAGCAGCTCCCCCGACAGCAACTCCCAAGAGACCCAGTACTTC,CASSSPDSNSQETQYF
.,TRBV4-3,17,TRBJ1-4,many,TGCGCCAGCAGCCAAGACCTTGACAGAGCAGCTAATGAAAAACTGTTTTTT,CASSQDLDRAANEKLFF
.,TRBV5-1,14,TRBJ2-3,.,TGCGCCAGCAGGCCAGCATCGGAGATCCATACGCAGTATTTT,CASRPASEIHTQYF
TRBD1,TRBV18,13,TRBJ1-1,.,TGTGCCAGCACCGGGACAGCTAACACTGAAGCTTTCTTT,CASTGTANTEAFF
.,TRBV21-1,19,TRBJ1-5,.,TGTGCCAGCAGCCCCCTACGGCAGGTACCTCGTTGGGGCAATCAGCCCCAGCATTTT,CASSPLRQVPRWGNQPQHF
.,TRBV5-1,15,TRBJ1-2,.,TGCGCCAGCAGCTCGGAGCCGAACGGGGGCTATGGCTACACCTTC,CASSSEPNGGYGYTF
TRBD1,TRBV7-2,14,TRBJ2-7,.,TGTGCCAGCAGCCCCGACAGGGCGATCTACGAGCAGTACTTC,CASSPDRAIYEQYF
.,TRBV5-4,14,TRBJ2-1,.,TGTGCCAGCACCCTGGAGAGCTCCTACAATGAGCAGTTCTTC,CASTLESSYNEQFF
.,TRBV7-9,16,TRBJ2-1,.,TGTGCCAGCAGCTTAGGGGCCGGGATAATGTCGAATGAGCAGTTCTTC,CASSLGAGIMSNEQFF
.,TRBV6-4,13,TRBJ2-1,few,TGTGCCAGCAGTTCTGGGAGCTACAATGAGCAGTTCTTC,CASSSGSYNEQFF
.,TRBV2,13,TRBJ1-3,.,TGTGCCAGCAATTTGGACAATGGAAACACCATATATTTT,CASNLDNGNTIYF
TRBD1,TRBV2,15,TRBJ2-4,many,TGTGCCAGCAGCGAAAGGACAGGGGACGGAAACATTCAGTACTTC,CASSERTGDGNIQYF